Following are 10 T cell receptor beta chains from one sample sequenced in a study of blood T cell repertoires in COVID-19. This table comes from immunoSEQ multiplex PCR, and its TCRdb copy is limited to in-frame clones, with some not included. The repertoire holds some 390,000 clones, with about 88% as singletons. Sequencing was carried out using peripheral blood. These receptors came from a woman between 40 and 50 years old with COVID-19, enrolled during active disease.

This chain uses TRBV28 with TRBJ1-1; 8 bases agree with TRBD1. The CDR3 length is 17 residues. Looked up from germline, CDR1 is MDHEN and CDR2 is SYDVKM. The V segment lost 4 bases and the J segment 3 bases; nucleotides outside the gene matches: 13. CDR3 in DNA: TGTGCCAGCAGTTCCCCGGCAGGGGGCTACTTGGACACTGAAGCTTTCTTT. It codes for CASSSPAGGYLDTEAFF.

The genes are TRBV25-1 and TRBJ2-7, with D hard to call. This CDR3 has 11 residues. Germline V gene lookup returns CDR1 MGHDK and CDR2 SYGVNS. Trimming took off 1 base at V and 12 bases at J, with 10 bases between the two ends. This CDR3 reads CASSEFSEVYF. The DNA for the CDR3 is TGTGCCAGCAGTGAATTTTCTGAGGTGTACTTC.

This clone has at least ten counts. V is TRBV11-2 and J is TRBJ2-2; 11 positions match TRBD2. Looked up from germline, CDR1 is SGHAT and CDR2 is FQNNGV. The ends lost 3 bases at V and 7 bases at J; junction bases unmatched: 7. This CDR3 region has 16 residues. Here the CDR3 DNA reads TGTGCCAGCAGCTTCTGGCTAGCGGGGGGTATCGGGGAGCTGTTTTTT. Translation: CASSFWLAGGIGELFF.

The V and J genes are TRBV6-2 or TRBV6-3 and TRBJ1-2; no reliable D call. Germline assignment: CDR1 MNHEY and CDR2 SVGEGT. V dropped 0 bases and J dropped 7 bases, with 12 bases sitting between them. CDR3 length: 14 amino acids. CDR3 sequence: CASSYSPMPGGYTF. The CDR3 DNA sequence: TGTGCCAGCAGTTACTCCCCGATGCCGGGTGGCTACACCTTC.

This clone was observed once. This chain uses TRBV7-2 with TRBJ2-2; 10 bases fit TRBD2. The CDR3 totals 17 residues. Germline CDR1 and CDR2: SGHTA and FQGNSA. J lost 0 bases, V lost 4 bases, and 5 bases had no gene match. The CDR3 DNA reads as TGTGCCAGCAGCTCGGGTAGCGGGAGGTCGAACACCGGGGAGCTGTTTTTT. Encoded protein: CASSSGSGRSNTGELFF.

This chain links TRBV7-3 with TRBJ2-3; 7 bases align to TRBD1. CDR1 is SGHTA and CDR2 is FQGTGA in the germline V gene. J was trimmed by 1 base and V by 4 bases; bases with no gene match: 2. This CDR3 comprises 14 residues. DNA for the CDR3: TGTGCCAGCAGCTCGGGGACAGGCACAGATACGCAGTATTTT. Translation gives CASSSGTGTDTQYF.

This chain uses TRBV27 with TRBJ1-1, with 8 bases identical to TRBD1. Germline V gene sequence: CDR1 MNHEY, CDR2 SMNVEV (reference sequence). V lost 4 bases and J lost 5; bases outside the gene matches: 6. The CDR3 contains 14 residues. The DNA of the CDR3 is TGTGCCAGCAGTTCGGACAGGGCGAAGACTGAAGCTTTCTTT. Translation: CASSSDRAKTEAFF.

The gene calls are TRBV6-6 and TRBJ1-5; 7 bases align to TRBD1. Trimming removed 6 bases from V and 5 bases from J; junction bases left unmatched: 13. This CDR3 has 16 residues. The germline V gene encodes CDR1 MNHNY and CDR2 SVGAGI (reference sequence). This CDR3 is CASSPSTGKSDQPQHF. The CDR3 DNA sequence: TGTGCCAGCAGCCCCTCGACAGGGAAGTCCGATCAGCCCCAGCATTTT.

This clone appeared a single time. The gene calls are TRBV7-2 and TRBJ1-2; D unresolved. V was clipped by 5 bases and J by 4 bases, with 17 bases between them. CDR3 length: 15 amino acids. Germline CDR1 is SGHTA and CDR2 is FQGNSA. The CDR3 is CASSPVHGSPYGYTF. CDR3 DNA sequence: TGTGCCAGCAGCCCCGTTCACGGTTCCCCCTATGGCTACACCTTC.

As regards this clone: In the same sample, other DNA sequences code for this CDR3. V usage is TRBV5-1 and J usage is TRBJ1-1; D is possibly TRBD1 (5 bases). This CDR3 region has 14 residues. V lost 1 base and J 1 base, leaving 8 bases between the germline ends. Germline V gene lookup returns CDR1 SGHRS and CDR2 YFSETQ. In nucleotides, the CDR3 is TGCGCCAGCAGCTTGTCTGGGGCGAACACTGAAGCTTTCTTT. Protein product: CASSLSGANTEAFF. Looking up the rest from reference TRBV5-1 and TRBJ1-1 gives the full variable domain: KAGVTQTPRYLIKTRGQQVTLSCSPISGHRSVSWYQQTPGQGLQFLFEYFSETQRNKGNFPGRFSGRQFSNSRSEMNVSTLELGDSALYLCASSLSGANTEAFFGQGTRLTVV.